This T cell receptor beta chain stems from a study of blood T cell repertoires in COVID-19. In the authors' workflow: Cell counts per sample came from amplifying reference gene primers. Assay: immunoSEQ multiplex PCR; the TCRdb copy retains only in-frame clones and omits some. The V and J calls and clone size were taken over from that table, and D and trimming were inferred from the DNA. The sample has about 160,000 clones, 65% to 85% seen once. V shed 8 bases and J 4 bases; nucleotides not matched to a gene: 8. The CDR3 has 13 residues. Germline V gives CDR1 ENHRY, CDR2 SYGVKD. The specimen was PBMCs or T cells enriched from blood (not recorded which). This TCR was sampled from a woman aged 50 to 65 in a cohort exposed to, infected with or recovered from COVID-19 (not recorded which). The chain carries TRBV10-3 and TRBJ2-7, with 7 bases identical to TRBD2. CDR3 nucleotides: TGTGCCATCGGCGACGGGGGGACTTACGAGCAGTACTTC. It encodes CAIGDGGTYEQYF.